This T cell receptor (beta chain) was found in a study of T cell responses to AZD1222 COVID-19 vaccine. Study-wide context: Researchers grouped second doses given at about 4 or about 12 weeks into one pool.

The method was immunoSEQ multiplex PCR; TCRdb's version includes in-frame clones alone and lacks a portion of them. Counted here are 120,000 or so clones, around 85% occurring once; the ten biggest clones make up less than 8%. To note about this clone: Antigen specificity is unknown.

CDR1 is SEHNR, CDR2 FQNEAQ, per germline (reference sequence). With 5 bases removed from V and 4 bases from J, the gap between germline ends came to 9 bases. The CDR3 is made up of 12 amino acids. Study results and caveats: Nearly half of spike-specific TCRs reportedly target unmutated variant regions. Clonal diversity was possibly underestimated, and white British individuals and females predominated among donors.

The specimen comprised peripheral blood, sampled on day 0 of AZD1222 vaccination. The origin of this receptor is an adult in good health. J is TRBJ2-7 and V is TRBV7-9, with D possibly being TRBD1 (6 bases). CDR3 sequence: CASSLTGYEQYF. The CDR3 DNA reads TGTGCCAGCAGCCTAACAGGGTACGAGCAGTACTTC.